This T cell receptor beta chain was documented in a study of identical twins. Study outcomes and limitations: In cord blood, abundant beta clonotypes had fewer insertions; memory showed no trend. Modelling approaches yielded underestimates of out-of-frame TCR alpha sharing between monozygotic twins.

A note on this clonotype: What it binds is not known.

The CDR3 runs to 16 residues. The V and J ends lost 4 bases and 11 bases respectively, with 27 bases between them. Germline CDR1 is SGHAT and CDR2 is FQNNGV. Only healthy Caucasians were included as donors. Via MiXCR, TCRdb re-called the 5' RACE reads, giving one row per CDR3 protein. The sample yields approximately 260,000 distinct CDR3 sequences, about 9% seen once. These same records also appear under a second study, on yellow fever vaccine responses in identical twins. As that study records: The authors reported partly convergent, partly personalized vaccine responses in identical twins.

The chain recombines TRBV11-2 with TRBJ2-7; no reliable D call. This sequence was found in a woman under 30 in good health. Sequences were obtained from CD8+ T cells sorted from blood. The chain's CDR3 is CASSSARARPFWEEYF. The CDR3 DNA is TGTGCCAGCAGCTCCGCTCGGGCAAGACCTTTCTGGGAAGAGTACTTC.